These T cell receptor beta chains were read from a single sample in a study of shared clonotypes between healthy human individuals. Produced via immunoSEQ multiplex PCR; TCRdb's table is partial and in-frame only. The data contain about 2.4 million clones, around nine tenths of them singletons. The sample taken for sequencing was naive CD4+ T cells sorted from blood. These receptors all stem from a man younger than 35 in good health. CDR3s include the opening cysteine and the closing phenylalanine or tryptophan. Fields, in order: clone size, D gene, V gene, J gene, CDR3 protein, CDR3 DNA. The D gene is left open where the match is weak. Rows give clone size only sometimes, using once, few, many, or a class for an expanded clone.

>-|TRBD1|TRBV2|TRBJ1-5
CASSGRGVDRGGNQPQHF
TGTGCCAGCAGTGGTCGAGGGGTAGACAGGGGCGGGAATCAGCCCCAGCATTTT
>-|-|TRBV18|TRBJ2-2
CASSPPKSVNTGELFF
TGTGCCAGCTCCCCCCCGAAGAGCGTGAACACCGGGGAGCTGTTTTTT
>once|-|TRBV6-5|TRBJ2-7
CASSYFTGASYEQYF
TGTGCCAGCAGTTACTTTACCGGGGCTTCCTACGAGCAGTACTTC
>-|-|TRBV4-2|TRBJ1-1
CASSQGSPGSTEAFF
TGTGCCAGCAGCCAAGGTTCCCCGGGCTCCACTGAAGCTTTCTTT
>-|-|TRBV7-6|TRBJ2-1
CASSLVGEAGEQFF
TGTGCCAGCAGCTTAGTGGGGGAGGCGGGGGAGCAGTTCTTC
>-|-|TRBV6-6|TRBJ1-1
CASTPTDMNTEAFF
TGTGCCAGCACCCCGACAGACATGAACACTGAAGCTTTCTTT
>-|TRBD2|TRBV7-2|TRBJ2-3
CASSLAGTSGSTDTQYF
TGTGCCAGCAGCTTAGCCGGGACTAGCGGTAGCACAGATACGCAGTATTTT
>-|-|TRBV5-1|TRBJ2-7
CASSGTASEQYF
TGCGCCAGTAGCGGAACGGCCTCCGAGCAGTACTTC
>-|-|TRBV5-1|TRBJ1-5
CASSNGGSNQPQHF
TGCGCCAGCAGCAATGGAGGGAGCAATCAGCCCCAGCATTTT
>-|-|TRBV9|TRBJ2-4
CASSSQGGGGTKNIQYF
TGTGCCAGCAGCTCCCAGGGGGGCGGGGGAACCAAAAACATTCAGTACTTC
>-|-|TRBV4-2|TRBJ2-1
CASSQTGSNEQFF
TGTGCCAGCAGCCAAACAGGGTCCAATGAGCAGTTCTTC
>-|TRBD1|TRBV5-4|TRBJ1-6
CASSPRDRVLLLPNSPLHF
TGTGCCAGCAGCCCCCGAGACAGGGTCCTGCTCCTTCCTAATTCACCCCTCCACTTT
>-|TRBD2|TRBV9|TRBJ2-1
CASSPQTSGRRDEQFF
TGTGCCAGCAGCCCCCAGACTAGCGGGAGACGAGATGAGCAGTTCTTC
>-|-|TRBV5-4|TRBJ2-3
CASSLRAGATDTQYF
TGTGCCAGCAGCTTGAGGGCGGGGGCCACAGATACGCAGTATTTT
>-|-|TRBV5-1|TRBJ2-2
CASSLNRELFF
TGCGCCAGCAGCCTCAACCGGGAGCTGTTTTTT
>once|-|TRBV5-6|TRBJ1-2
CASSPEGIYYGYTF
TGTGCCAGCAGCCCGGAGGGGATTTACTATGGCTACACCTTC
>-|-|TRBV5-1|TRBJ2-7
CASSLRPPGYEQYF
TGCGCCAGCAGCTTGAGGCCCCCGGGGTACGAGCAGTACTTC
>-|-|TRBV5-1|TRBJ2-4
CASSLGSIQNIQYF
TGCGCCAGCAGCTTGGGGAGTATACAAAACATTCAGTACTTC
>-|-|TRBV25-1|TRBJ2-1
CASSWGLGEQFF
TGTGCCAGCAGTTGGGGCCTAGGTGAGCAGTTCTTC
>-|TRBD2|TRBV2|TRBJ2-3
CAAQREGHTDTQYF
TGTGCCGCCCAAAGGGAGGGTCATACAGATACGCAGTATTTT
>-|-|TRBV5-1|TRBJ2-5
CASSPSSETQYF
TGCGCCAGCAGCCCTAGTTCCGAGACCCAGTACTTC
>-|-|TRBV9|TRBJ2-7
CASSVEGSSYEQYF
TGTGCCAGCAGCGTAGAAGGTAGCTCCTACGAGCAGTACTTC
>-|-|TRBV5-5|TRBJ1-1
CASSLAVGVVPTEAFF
TGTGCCAGCAGCTTGGCGGTAGGGGTCGTTCCCACTGAAGCTTTCTTT
>-|TRBD2|TRBV30|TRBJ2-1
CAWIQGLAGGNEQFF
TGTGCCTGGATCCAGGGCTTAGCGGGAGGCAATGAGCAGTTCTTC
>-|-|TRBV7-9|TRBJ2-2
CASIFSGSANTGELFF
TGTGCCAGCATCTTCTCGGGCAGCGCGAACACCGGGGAGCTGTTTTTT
>-|TRBD1|TRBV28|TRBJ1-4
CASSLSRQGTGKLFF
TGTGCCAGCAGTTTATCCCGACAGGGGACCGGAAAACTGTTTTTT
>-|TRBD1|TRBV6-5|TRBJ1-1
CASKRDRGLTEAFF
TGTGCCAGCAAGAGAGACAGGGGGCTTACTGAAGCTTTCTTT
>-|-|TRBV29-1|TRBJ1-2
CSVEERAVAHGYTF
TGCAGCGTTGAGGAGAGGGCAGTAGCACATGGCTACACCTTC
>-|TRBD1|TRBV5-4|TRBJ2-7
CASSLAGTGAAEQYF
TGTGCCAGCAGCTTGGCCGGGACAGGAGCAGCCGAGCAGTACTTC
>-|-|TRBV6-1|TRBJ2-5
CASNTRRETQYF
TGTGCCAGCAATACCAGGCGGGAGACCCAGTACTTC
>few|-|TRBV27|TRBJ1-6
CASSEGRDSPLHF
TGTGCCAGCTCCGAGGGGAGGGATTCACCCCTCCACTTT
>-|-|TRBV21-1|TRBJ1-3
CASSTRGHTSGNTIYF
TGTGCCAGCAGCACCAGGGGGCACACCTCTGGAAACACCATATATTTT